A selection of T cell receptor beta chains follows, all from one sample in a study of blood T cell repertoires in COVID-19. The protocol was immunoSEQ multiplex PCR, while the TCRdb copy is restricted to in-frame clones and leaves out a portion. The data hold around 270,000 clones, with roughly 86% observed a single time. What was sequenced was peripheral blood. These receptors all come from a woman in her forties or fifties with acute or convalescent COVID-19. Both conserved end residues are part of each CDR3. The D gene is left open where the match is weak. Size is omitted from some rows. Given values are once, few, many or a class for expanded clones.

D	V	J	size	CDR3	DNA
TRBD2	TRBV2	TRBJ2-2	.	CASRPTSANTGELFF	TGTGCCAGCAGGCCGACTAGCGCGAACACCGGGGAGCTGTTTTTT
.	TRBV2	TRBJ1-1	once	CAIKRGMNTEAFF	TGTGCCATCAAACGGGGGATGAACACTGAAGCTTTCTTT
.	TRBV11-3	TRBJ1-6	.	CASSLQGRNSPLHF	TGTGCCAGCAGCCTCCAGGGCCGGAATTCACCCCTCCACTTT
.	TRBV24-1	TRBJ2-7	.	CATSGPTGTYEQYF	TGTGCCACCAGCGGACCGACGGGAACATACGAGCAGTACTTC
.	TRBV7-9	TRBJ2-3	once	CASSSPGLPNTDTQYF	TGTGCCAGCAGTTCCCCGGGACTTCCGAACACAGATACGCAGTATTTT
TRBD1	TRBV27	TRBJ2-1	.	CASSLVTGGNEQFF	TGTGCCAGCAGTTTGGTGACAGGGGGGAATGAGCAGTTCTTC
.	TRBV3-1/TRBV3-2	TRBJ2-5	.	CASSQIGETQYF	TGTGCCAGCAGCCAGATCGGAGAGACCCAGTACTTC
TRBD2	TRBV5-1	TRBJ2-5	.	CASSQGLAGYQETQYF	TGCGCCAGCAGCCAGGGACTAGCGGGGTACCAAGAGACCCAGTACTTC
TRBD1	TRBV5-1	TRBJ2-7	.	CASSARTGGYEQYF	TGCGCCAGCAGCGCAAGGACAGGGGGTTACGAGCAGTACTTC
.	TRBV18	TRBJ2-6	.	CASSPEVHGANVLTF	TGTGCCAGCTCACCAGAGGTGCACGGGGCCAACGTCCTGACTTTC
TRBD1	TRBV6-5	TRBJ1-4	.	CASSYRTGGNNEKLFF	TGTGCCAGCAGTTACAGGACAGGGGGGAATAATGAAAAACTGTTTTTT
.	TRBV7-2	TRBJ1-5	.	CASNEYSNQPQHF	TGTGCCAGCAACGAGTACAGCAATCAGCCCCAGCATTTT
.	TRBV4-3	TRBJ2-2	.	CASSREPTNTGELFF	TGCGCCAGCAGCCGAGAGCCTACGAACACCGGGGAGCTGTTTTTT
TRBD1	TRBV7-9	TRBJ1-5	.	CASSLGQSSNQPQHF	TGTGCCAGCAGCCTGGGACAGAGCAGCAATCAGCCCCAGCATTTT
.	TRBV2	TRBJ1-1	.	CASRYDRNTEAFF	TGTGCCAGCAGGTATGACAGGAACACTGAAGCTTTCTTT
TRBD1	TRBV15	TRBJ1-2	few	CATSRDRGFGYTF	TGTGCCACCAGCAGAGACAGGGGGTTTGGCTACACCTTC
TRBD1	TRBV6-2/TRBV6-3	TRBJ2-2	.	CASSPSNRGRITGELFF	TGTGCCAGCAGTCCCAGTAACAGGGGGCGAATCACCGGGGAGCTGTTTTTT
.	TRBV30	TRBJ1-1	.	CAWASDIENTEAFF	TGTGCCTGGGCGTCGGACATCGAGAACACTGAAGCTTTCTTT
.	TRBV9	TRBJ1-5	.	CASSVFSPGNQPQHF	TGTGCCAGCAGCGTGTTTTCCCCGGGTAATCAGCCCCAGCATTTT
TRBD1	TRBV30	TRBJ1-1	.	CAWSVQGITEAFF	TGTGCCTGGAGTGTACAGGGGATCACTGAAGCTTTCTTT
.	TRBV28	TRBJ1-1	.	CASSLRSLVSAEAFF	TGTGCCAGCAGTTTGCGCTCCCTGGTATCTGCTGAAGCTTTCTTT
TRBD1	TRBV5-1	TRBJ1-1	.	CASSLQGTGIDEAFF	TGCGCCAGCAGCTTACAGGGGACAGGGATTGATGAAGCTTTCTTT
TRBD2	TRBV5-4	TRBJ2-1	once	CASSPKRELYNEQFF	TGTGCCAGCAGCCCCAAGCGGGAACTGTACAATGAGCAGTTCTTC